These 2 T cell receptor beta chains were sequenced from one sample in a study of tumor-infiltrating lymphocytes in primary liver carcinoma (dated by TCRdb to the late 2010s). TCRdb shows the sequencer as Illumina HiSeq 2500. TCRbeta-specific cDNA was reverse-transcribed from approximately 460 ng total RNA using a constant-region primer and ProtoScript II reverse transcriptase. Construction of the TCRbeta libraries relied on three nested rounds of multiplex PCR, following a slightly modified ARM-PCR procedure. The first two PCR rounds used multiplex TRBV1-TRBV30 forward primers with a Cbeta reverse primer, each for 10 to 11 cycles. TCRdb took the public reads, trimmed them with fastp at Q25, ran MiXCR for clone calling and kept in-frame beta chains. All rows with the same CDR3 protein become a single entry with the most common DNA and genes. The table for this sample lists hundreds of thousands of distinct CDR3 sequences; more than 55% of them were counted only once. Over 15% of the sample goes to the ten largest clones.

RNA from unsorted whole blood was extracted with TRIzol reagent, and germline DNA was obtained with the DNeasy Blood & Tissue kit. The sample taken for sequencing was peripheral blood. The receptors here all came from a woman in her twenties or thirties with primary liver carcinoma and hepatitis B virus infection.

A word on this clonotype: A much more abundant neighbour one base away suggests this may be a read error. The J gene is TRBJ2-2, the V gene TRBV29-1, with TRBD2 identical over 10 bases. CDR3 length equals 15 residues. Germline CDR1 is SQVTM and CDR2 is ANQGSEA. CDR3 coding DNA: TGCAGCGTTCTGTTAGCGGGAGGAGGGACCGGGGAGATGTTTTTT. Translating gives CSVLLAGGGTGEMFF.

This sequence joins TRBV6-6 and TRBJ2-5, with 9 bases that match TRBD1. V lost 3 bases, J lost 5 bases, and 4 bases stayed unmatched. Germline V gene data show CDR1 as MNHNY and CDR2 as SVGAGI (reference sequence). The CDR3 totals 14 residues. Here the CDR3 DNA reads TGTGCCAGCAGTTATCATGGGACAGGGGAGACCCAGTACTTC. Its protein is CASSYHGTGETQYF.